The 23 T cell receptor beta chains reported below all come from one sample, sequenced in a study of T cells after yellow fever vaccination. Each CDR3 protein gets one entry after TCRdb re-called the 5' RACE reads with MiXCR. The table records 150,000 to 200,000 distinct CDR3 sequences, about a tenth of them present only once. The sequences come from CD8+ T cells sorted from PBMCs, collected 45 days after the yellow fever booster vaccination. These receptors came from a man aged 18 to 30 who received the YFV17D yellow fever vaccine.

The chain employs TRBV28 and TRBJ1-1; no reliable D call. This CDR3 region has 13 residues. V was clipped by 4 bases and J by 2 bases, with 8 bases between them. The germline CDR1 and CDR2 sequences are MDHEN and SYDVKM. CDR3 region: CASSYFGNTEAFF. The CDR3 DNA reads TGTGCCAGCAGTTATTTCGGAAACACTGAAGCTTTCTTT.

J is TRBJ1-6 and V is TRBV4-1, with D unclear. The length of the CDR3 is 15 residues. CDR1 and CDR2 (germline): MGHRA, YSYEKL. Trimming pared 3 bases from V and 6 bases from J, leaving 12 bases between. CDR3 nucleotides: TGCGCCAGCAGCCATCGGGGTGGTGGTAATTCACCCCTCCACTTT. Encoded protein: CASSHRGGGNSPLHF.

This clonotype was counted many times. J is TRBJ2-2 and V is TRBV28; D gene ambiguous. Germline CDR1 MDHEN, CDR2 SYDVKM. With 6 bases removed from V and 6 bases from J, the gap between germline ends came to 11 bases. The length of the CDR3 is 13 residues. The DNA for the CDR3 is TGTGCCAGCAGGAGCGTGGTGGCCGGGGAGCTGTTTTTT. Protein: CASRSVVAGELFF.

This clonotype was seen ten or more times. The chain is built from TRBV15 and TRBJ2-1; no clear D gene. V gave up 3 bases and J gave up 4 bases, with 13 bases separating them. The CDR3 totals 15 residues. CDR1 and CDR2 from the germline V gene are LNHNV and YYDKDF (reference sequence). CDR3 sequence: CATSSRPLGYNEQFF. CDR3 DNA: TGTGCCACCAGCAGCCGACCTCTCGGGTACAATGAGCAGTTCTTC. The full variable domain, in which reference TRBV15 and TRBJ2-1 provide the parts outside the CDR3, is DAMVIQNPRYQVTQFGKPVTLSCSQTLNHNVMYWYQQKSSQAPKLLFHYYDKDFNNEADTPDNFQSRRPNTSFCFLDIRSPGLGDTAMYLCATSSRPLGYNEQFFGPGTRLTVL.

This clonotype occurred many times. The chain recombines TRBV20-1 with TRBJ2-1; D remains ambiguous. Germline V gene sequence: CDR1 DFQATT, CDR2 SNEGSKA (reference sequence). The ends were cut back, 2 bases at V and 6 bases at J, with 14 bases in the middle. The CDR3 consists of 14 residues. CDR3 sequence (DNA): TGCAGTGCTAGATGGCCAACCGGCGGCAATGAGCAGTTCTTC. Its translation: CSARWPTGGNEQFF.

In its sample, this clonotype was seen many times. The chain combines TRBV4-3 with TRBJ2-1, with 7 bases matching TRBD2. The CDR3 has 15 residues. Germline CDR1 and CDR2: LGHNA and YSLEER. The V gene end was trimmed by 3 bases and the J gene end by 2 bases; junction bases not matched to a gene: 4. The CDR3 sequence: CASSQGGWAYNEQFF. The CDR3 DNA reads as TGCGCCAGCAGCCAGGGGGGGTGGGCCTACAATGAGCAGTTCTTC.

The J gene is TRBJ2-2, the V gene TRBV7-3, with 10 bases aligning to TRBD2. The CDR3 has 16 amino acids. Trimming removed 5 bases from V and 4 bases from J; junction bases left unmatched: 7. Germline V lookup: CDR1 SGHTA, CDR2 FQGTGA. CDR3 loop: CASSPSGGAFTGELFF. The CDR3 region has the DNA TGTGCCAGCAGCCCGAGCGGGGGGGCTTTCACCGGGGAGCTGTTTTTT.

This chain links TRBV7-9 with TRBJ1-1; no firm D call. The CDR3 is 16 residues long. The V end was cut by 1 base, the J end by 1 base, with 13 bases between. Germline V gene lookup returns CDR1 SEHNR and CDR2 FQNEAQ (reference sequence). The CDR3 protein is CASSLERLRGNTEAFF. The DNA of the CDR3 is TGTGCCAGCAGCTTAGAAAGATTACGAGGGAACACTGAAGCTTTCTTT.

Written as DNA, the CDR3 is TGTGCCAGCAGGCAGGGATGGGGGGATGAGCAGTTCTTC. Protein sequence: CASRQGWGDEQFF. V is TRBV25-1 and J is TRBJ2-1; possible D gene TRBD2, 6 bases. Trimming left V 6 bases short and J 8 bases short, with 14 bases between. Germline CDR1 MGHDK, CDR2 SYGVNS. This CDR3 region has 13 residues.

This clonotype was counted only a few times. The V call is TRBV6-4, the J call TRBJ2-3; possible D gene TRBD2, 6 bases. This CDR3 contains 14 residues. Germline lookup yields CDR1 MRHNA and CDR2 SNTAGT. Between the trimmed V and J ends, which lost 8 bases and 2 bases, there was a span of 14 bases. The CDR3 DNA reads TGTGCCAGCTCGAGACTAGGCCTCACAGATACGCAGTATTTT. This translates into CASSRLGLTDTQYF.

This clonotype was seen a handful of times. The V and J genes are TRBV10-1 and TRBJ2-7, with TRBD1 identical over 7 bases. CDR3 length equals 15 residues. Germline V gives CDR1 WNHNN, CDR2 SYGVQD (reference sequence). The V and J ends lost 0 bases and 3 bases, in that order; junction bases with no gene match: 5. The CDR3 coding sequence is TGCGCCAGCAGTGAGTCGACTGGACAGGTCTACGAGCAGTACTTC. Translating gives CASSESTGQVYEQYF.

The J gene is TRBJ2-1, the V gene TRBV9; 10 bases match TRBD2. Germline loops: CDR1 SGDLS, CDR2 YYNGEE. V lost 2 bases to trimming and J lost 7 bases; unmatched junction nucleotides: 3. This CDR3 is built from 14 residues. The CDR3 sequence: CASSVPSGGNEQFF. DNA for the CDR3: TGTGCCAGCAGCGTCCCTAGCGGGGGAAATGAGCAGTTCTTC.

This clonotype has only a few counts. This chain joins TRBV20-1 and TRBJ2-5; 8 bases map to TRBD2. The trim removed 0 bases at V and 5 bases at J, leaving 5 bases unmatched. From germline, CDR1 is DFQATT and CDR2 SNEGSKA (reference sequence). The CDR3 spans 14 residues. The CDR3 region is CSARDRGGYETQYF. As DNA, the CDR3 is TGCAGTGCTAGAGATCGGGGGGGATACGAGACCCAGTACTTC.

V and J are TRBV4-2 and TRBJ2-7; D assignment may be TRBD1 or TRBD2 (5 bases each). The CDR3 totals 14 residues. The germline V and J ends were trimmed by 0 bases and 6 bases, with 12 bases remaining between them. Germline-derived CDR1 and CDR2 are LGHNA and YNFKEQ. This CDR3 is CASSQEGTFIEQYF. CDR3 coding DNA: TGTGCCAGCAGCCAAGAGGGGACGTTTATCGAGCAGTACTTC.

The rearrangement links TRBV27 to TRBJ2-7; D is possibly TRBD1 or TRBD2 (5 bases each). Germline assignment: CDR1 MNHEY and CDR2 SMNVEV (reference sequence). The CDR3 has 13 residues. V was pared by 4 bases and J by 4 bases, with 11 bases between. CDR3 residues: CASSSTEGYEQYF. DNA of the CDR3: TGTGCCAGCAGTTCCACCGAGGGGTACGAGCAGTACTTC.

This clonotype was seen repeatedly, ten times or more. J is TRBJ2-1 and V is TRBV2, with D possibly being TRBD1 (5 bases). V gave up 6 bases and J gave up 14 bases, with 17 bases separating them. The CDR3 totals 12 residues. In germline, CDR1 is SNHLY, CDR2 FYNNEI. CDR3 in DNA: TGTGCCAGCAGGGCGGATGTAGGGGTGGAGTTCTTC. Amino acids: CASRADVGVEFF.

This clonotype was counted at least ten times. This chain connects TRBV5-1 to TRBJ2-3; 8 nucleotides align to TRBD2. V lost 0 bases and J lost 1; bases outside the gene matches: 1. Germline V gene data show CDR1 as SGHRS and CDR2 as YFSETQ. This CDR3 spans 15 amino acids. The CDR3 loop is CASSLAAGGTDTQYF. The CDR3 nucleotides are TGCGCCAGCAGCTTGGCAGCGGGGGGCACAGATACGCAGTATTTT.

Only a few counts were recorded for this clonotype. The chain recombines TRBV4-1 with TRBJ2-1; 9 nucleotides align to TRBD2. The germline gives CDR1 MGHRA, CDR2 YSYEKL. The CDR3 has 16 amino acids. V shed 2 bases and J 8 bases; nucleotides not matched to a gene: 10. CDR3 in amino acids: CASSQSGGGAGYEQFF. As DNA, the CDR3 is TGCGCCAGCAGCCAAAGTGGCGGGGGGGCCGGCTATGAGCAGTTCTTC.

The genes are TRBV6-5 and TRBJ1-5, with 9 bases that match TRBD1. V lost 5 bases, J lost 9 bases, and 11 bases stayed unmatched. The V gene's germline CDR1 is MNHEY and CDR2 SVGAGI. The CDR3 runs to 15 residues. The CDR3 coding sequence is TGTGCCAGCAGTCTGCGGACAGGGGAACCGGGGCCCCAGCATTTT. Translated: CASSLRTGEPGPQHF.

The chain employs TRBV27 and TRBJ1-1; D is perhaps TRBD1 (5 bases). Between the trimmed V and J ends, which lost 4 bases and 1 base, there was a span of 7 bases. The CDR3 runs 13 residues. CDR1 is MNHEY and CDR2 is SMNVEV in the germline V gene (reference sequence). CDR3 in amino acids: CASSWQGNTEAFF. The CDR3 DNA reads TGTGCCAGCAGTTGGCAGGGGAACACTGAAGCTTTCTTT.

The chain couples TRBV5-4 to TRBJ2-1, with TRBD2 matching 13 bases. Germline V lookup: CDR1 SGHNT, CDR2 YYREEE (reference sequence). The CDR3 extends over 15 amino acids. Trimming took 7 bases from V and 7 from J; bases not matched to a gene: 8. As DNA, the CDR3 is TGTGCCAGCGGATTAACTAGCGGGGGGGCGAATGAGCAGTTCTTC. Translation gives CASGLTSGGANEQFF.

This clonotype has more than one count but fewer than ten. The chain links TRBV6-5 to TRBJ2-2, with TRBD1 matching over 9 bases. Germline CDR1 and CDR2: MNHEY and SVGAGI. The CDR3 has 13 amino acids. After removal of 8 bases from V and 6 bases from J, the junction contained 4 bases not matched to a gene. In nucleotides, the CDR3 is TGTGCCAGCCGACAGGGGGTGGCCGGGGAGCTGTTTTTT. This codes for CASRQGVAGELFF.

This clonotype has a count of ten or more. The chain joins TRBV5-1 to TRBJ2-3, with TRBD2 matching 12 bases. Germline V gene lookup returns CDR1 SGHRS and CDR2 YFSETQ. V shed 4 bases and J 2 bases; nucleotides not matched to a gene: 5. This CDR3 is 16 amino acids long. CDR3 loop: CASSMRTSGATDTQYF. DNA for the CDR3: TGCGCCAGCAGCATGAGGACTAGCGGGGCCACAGATACGCAGTATTTT.